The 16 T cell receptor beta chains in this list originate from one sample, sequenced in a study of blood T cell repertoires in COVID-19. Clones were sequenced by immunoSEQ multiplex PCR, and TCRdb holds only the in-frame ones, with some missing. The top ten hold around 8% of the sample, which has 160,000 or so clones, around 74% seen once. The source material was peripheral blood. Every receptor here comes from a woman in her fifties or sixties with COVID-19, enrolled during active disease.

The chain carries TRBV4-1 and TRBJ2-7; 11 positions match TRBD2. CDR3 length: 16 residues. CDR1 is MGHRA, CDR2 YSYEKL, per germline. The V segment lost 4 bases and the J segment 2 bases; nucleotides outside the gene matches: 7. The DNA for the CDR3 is TGCGCCAGCAGCCCCCAGACTAGCGGGAATGCCTACGAGCAGTACTTC. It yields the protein CASSPQTSGNAYEQYF.

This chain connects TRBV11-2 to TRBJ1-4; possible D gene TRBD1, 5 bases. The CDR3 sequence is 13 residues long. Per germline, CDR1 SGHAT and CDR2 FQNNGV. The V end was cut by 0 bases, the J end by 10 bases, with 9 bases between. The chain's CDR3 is CASSLDGGTKLFF. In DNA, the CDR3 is TGTGCCAGCAGCTTAGATGGGGGGACAAAACTGTTTTTT.

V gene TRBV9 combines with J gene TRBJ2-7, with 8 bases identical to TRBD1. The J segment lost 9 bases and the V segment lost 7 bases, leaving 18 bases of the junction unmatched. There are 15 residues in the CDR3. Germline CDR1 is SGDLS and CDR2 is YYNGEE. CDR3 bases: TGTGCCAGCCTCGGACAGGGCCACCGTTCGGTTGTGCAGTACGTC. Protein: CASLGQGHRSVVQYV.

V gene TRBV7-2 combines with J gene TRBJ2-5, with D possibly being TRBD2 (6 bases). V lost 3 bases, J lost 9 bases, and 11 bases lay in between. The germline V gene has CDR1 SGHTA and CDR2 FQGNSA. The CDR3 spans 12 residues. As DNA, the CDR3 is TGTGCCAGCAGCTTTGGGGAGGCCCCCCAGTACTTC. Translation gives CASSFGEAPQYF. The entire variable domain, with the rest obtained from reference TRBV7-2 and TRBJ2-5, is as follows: GAGVSQSPSNKVTEKGKDVELRCDPISGHTALYWYRQSLGQGLEFLIYFQGNSAPDKSGLPSDRFSAERTGGSVSTLTIQRTQQEDSAVYLCASSFGEAPQYFGPGTRLLVL.

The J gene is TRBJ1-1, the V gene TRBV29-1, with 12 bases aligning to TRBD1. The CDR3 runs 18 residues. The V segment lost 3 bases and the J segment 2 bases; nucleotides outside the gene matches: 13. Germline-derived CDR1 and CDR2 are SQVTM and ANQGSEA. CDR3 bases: TGCAGCGTTGAGGGGTTTTTAGGGGACAGGGGGCTTAACACTGAAGCTTTCTTT. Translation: CSVEGFLGDRGLNTEAFF.

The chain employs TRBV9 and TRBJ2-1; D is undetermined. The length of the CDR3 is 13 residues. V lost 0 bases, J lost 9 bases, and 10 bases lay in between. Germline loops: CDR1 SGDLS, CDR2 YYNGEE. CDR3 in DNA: TGTGCCAGCAGCGTAGATCCGAGTGGTGAGCAGTTCTTC. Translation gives CASSVDPSGEQFF.

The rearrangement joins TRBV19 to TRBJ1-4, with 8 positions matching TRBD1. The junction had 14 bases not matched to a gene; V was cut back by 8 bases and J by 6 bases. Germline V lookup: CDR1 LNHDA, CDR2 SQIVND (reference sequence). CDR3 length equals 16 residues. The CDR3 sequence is CASGDDRGMSHEKLFF. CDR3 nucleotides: TGTGCCAGTGGGGACGACAGGGGAATGTCCCATGAAAAACTGTTTTTT.

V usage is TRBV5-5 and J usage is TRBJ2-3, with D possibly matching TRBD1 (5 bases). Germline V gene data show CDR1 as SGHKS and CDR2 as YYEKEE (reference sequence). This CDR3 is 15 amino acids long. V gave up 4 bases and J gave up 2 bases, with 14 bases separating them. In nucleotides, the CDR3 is TGTGCCAGCAGCCTCGACGCCAGGGACACAGATACGCAGTATTTT. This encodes CASSLDARDTDTQYF.

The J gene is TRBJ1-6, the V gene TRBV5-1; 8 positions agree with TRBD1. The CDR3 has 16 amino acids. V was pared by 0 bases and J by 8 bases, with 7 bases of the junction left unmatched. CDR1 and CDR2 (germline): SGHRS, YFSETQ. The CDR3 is CASSLAGDRNYSPLHF. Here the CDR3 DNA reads TGCGCCAGCAGCTTGGCCGGGGACAGGAATTATTCACCCCTCCACTTT. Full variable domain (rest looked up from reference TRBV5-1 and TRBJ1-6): KAGVTQTPRYLIKTRGQQVTLSCSPISGHRSVSWYQQTPGQGLQFLFEYFSETQRNKGNFPGRFSGRQFSNSRSEMNVSTLELGDSALYLCASSLAGDRNYSPLHFGNGTRLTVT.

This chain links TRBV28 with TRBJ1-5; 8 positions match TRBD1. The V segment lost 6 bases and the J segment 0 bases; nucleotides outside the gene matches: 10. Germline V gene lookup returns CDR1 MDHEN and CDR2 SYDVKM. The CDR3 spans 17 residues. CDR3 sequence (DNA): TGTGCCAGCAGGTGGGACAGGCAAATTTATAGCAATCAGCCCCAGCATTTT. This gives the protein CASRWDRQIYSNQPQHF.

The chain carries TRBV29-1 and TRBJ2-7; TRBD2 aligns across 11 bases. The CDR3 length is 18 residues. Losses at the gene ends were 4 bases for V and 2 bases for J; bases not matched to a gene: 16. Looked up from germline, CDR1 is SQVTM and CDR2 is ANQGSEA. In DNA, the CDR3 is TGCAGCGTTGGTGGAGACAGCTTCCGACTAGCGGGGACCTACGAGCAGTACTTC. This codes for CSVGGDSFRLAGTYEQYF.

DNA for the CDR3: TGCGCCAGCAGCCTGTCAAGGGGTAGCGGCTACGAGCAGTACTTC. It is translated as CASSLSRGSGYEQYF. The V and J genes are TRBV4-1 and TRBJ2-7; perhaps TRBD2 as D (6 bases). Germline V gene sequence: CDR1 MGHRA, CDR2 YSYEKL. Trimming left V 4 bases short and J 3 bases short, with 16 bases between. CDR3 length equals 15 residues.

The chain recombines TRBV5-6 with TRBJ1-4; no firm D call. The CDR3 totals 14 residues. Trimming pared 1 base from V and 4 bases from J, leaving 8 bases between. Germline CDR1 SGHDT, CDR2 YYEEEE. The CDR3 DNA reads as TGTGCCAGCAGCTTGTACAGCCTTAATGAAAAACTGTTTTTT. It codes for CASSLYSLNEKLFF. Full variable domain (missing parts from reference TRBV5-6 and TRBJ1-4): DAGVTQSPTHLIKTRGQQVTLRCSPKSGHDTVSWYQQALGQGPQFIFQYYEEEERQRGNFPDRFSGHQFPNYSSELNVNALLLGDSALYLCASSLYSLNEKLFFGSGTQLSVL.

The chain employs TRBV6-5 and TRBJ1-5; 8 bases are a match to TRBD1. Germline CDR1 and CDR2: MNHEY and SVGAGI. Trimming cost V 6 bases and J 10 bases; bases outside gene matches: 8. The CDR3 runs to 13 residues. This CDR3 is CASRQGEGLPQHF. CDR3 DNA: TGTGCCAGCAGACAGGGGGAGGGATTACCCCAGCATTTT.

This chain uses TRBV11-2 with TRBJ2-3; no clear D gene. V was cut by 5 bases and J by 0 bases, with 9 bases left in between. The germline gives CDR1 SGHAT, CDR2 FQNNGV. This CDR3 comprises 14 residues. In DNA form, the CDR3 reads TGTGCCAGCAGCCCCAGTCCCAGCACAGATACGCAGTATTTT. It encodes CASSPSPSTDTQYF.

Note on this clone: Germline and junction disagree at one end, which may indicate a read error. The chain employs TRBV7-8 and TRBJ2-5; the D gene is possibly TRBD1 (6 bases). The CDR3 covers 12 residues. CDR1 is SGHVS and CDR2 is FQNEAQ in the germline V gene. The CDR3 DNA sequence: TGTGCCAGCAGCTTGACACAGGGCGGAAGAGACTTC. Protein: CASSLTQGGRDF.